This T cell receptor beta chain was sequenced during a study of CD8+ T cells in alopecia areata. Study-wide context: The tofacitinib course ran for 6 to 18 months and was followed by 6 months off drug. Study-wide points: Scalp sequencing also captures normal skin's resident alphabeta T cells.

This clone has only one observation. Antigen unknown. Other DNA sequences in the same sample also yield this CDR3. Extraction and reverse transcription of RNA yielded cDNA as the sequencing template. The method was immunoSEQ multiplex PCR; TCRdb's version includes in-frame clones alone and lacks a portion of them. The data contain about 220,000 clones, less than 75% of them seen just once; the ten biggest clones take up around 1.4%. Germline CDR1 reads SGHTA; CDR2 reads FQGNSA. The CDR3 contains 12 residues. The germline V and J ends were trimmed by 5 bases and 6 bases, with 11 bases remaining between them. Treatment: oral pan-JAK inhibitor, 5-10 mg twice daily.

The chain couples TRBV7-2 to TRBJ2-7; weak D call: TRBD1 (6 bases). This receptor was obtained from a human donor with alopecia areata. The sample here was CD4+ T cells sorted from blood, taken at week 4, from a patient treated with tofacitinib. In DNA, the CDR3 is TGTGCCAGCAGCCTCGACAGGTCCGAGCAGTACTTC. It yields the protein CASSLDRSEQYF. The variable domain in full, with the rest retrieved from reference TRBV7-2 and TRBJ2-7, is GAGVSQSPSNKVTEKGKDVELRCDPISGHTALYWYRQSLGQGLEFLIYFQGNSAPDKSGLPSDRFSAERTGGSVSTLTIQRTQQEDSAVYLCASSLDRSEQYFGPGTRLTVT.